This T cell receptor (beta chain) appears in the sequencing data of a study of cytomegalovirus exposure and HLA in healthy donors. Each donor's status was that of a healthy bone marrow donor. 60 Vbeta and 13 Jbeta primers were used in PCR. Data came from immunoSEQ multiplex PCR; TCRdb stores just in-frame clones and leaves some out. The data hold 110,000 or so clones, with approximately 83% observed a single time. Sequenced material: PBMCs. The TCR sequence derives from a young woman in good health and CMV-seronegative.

CDR3 region: CASSSGTSGKQETQYF. The CDR3 bases are TGTGCCAGCAGCTCCGGGACTAGCGGAAAACAAGAGACCCAGTACTTC. The gene calls are TRBV28 and TRBJ2-5, with 11 positions matching TRBD2. The CDR3 extends over 16 amino acids. The junction had 8 bases not matched to a gene; V was cut back by 6 bases and J by 2 bases. CDR1 and CDR2 from the germline V gene are MDHEN and SYDVKM.